Given below is one T cell receptor beta chain in context. Trimming took 7 bases from V and 6 from J, leaving 22 bases between them. CDR1 SQVTM and CDR2 ANQGSEA come from the germline V gene. The CDR3 is 15 residues long. The source of the sample is a study of OX40 agonist ivuxolimab in advanced cancers. Some clones are missing from TCRdb's copy, which holds only in-frame ones; the method was immunoSEQ multiplex PCR. The data hold under 20,000 clones, with around 90% observed a single time. V is TRBV29-1 and J is TRBJ2-1; D may be TRBD1 (6 bases). The sample here was CD4+ or CD8+ T cells sorted from blood, taken in a trial of the OX40 agonist ivuxolimab. The sequence was obtained from an adult with an advanced solid tumor such as melanoma, head and neck, liver or kidney cancer. Here the CDR3 DNA reads TGCAGCGCCCGGGGTGGACAGCGGTTTAGCAATGAGCAGTTCTTC. Its protein is CSARGGQRFSNEQFF.